This is a list of T cell receptor beta chains from one sample in a study of blood T cell repertoires in COVID-19. Sequencing used immunoSEQ multiplex PCR; TCRdb keeps in-frame clones, though not all of them. Of about 240,000 clones detected, just under 85% appear once; the ten largest clones hold about 6.3%. Sequenced material: peripheral blood. The source of these receptors is a woman aged 60-75 years with active or convalescent COVID-19. Both conserved end residues are part of each CDR3. A D gene is named only where the DNA matches it firmly. Not every row has a clone size; where given, it reads once, few, many or a size class.

CDR3	DNA	size	V	J	D
CASSRDRENQPQHF	TGTGCCAGCTCACGGGACAGGGAGAATCAGCCCCAGCATTTT	.	TRBV18	TRBJ1-5	TRBD1
CASSQTITGELFF	TGTGCCAGCAGTCAAACTATCACCGGGGAGCTGTTTTTT	.	TRBV11-3	TRBJ2-2	.
CASRARETEAFF	TGTGCCAGCAGGGCACGGGAGACTGAAGCTTTCTTT	.	TRBV5-5	TRBJ1-1	.
CASTPLSDRGTEAFF	TGTGCCAGCACCCCGCTGTCGGACAGGGGGACTGAAGCTTTCTTT	.	TRBV6-5	TRBJ1-1	TRBD1
CASSFTQLAEQFF	TGTGCCAGCAGTTTTACCCAACTAGCAGAGCAGTTCTTC	.	TRBV12-3/TRBV12-4	TRBJ2-1	.
CASSPRLAGGRTDTQYF	TGTGCCAGCAGCCCACGACTAGCGGGGGGCAGGACAGATACGCAGTATTTT	.	TRBV3-1/TRBV3-2	TRBJ2-3	TRBD2
CATSRGRRGAYNEQFF	TGTGCCACCAGCAGAGGGCGGCGGGGGGCCTACAATGAGCAGTTCTTC	.	TRBV15	TRBJ2-1	TRBD2
CATKSHPGQGIGYTF	TGTGCCACCAAAAGTCATCCGGGACAGGGTATTGGCTACACCTTC	.	TRBV19	TRBJ1-2	TRBD1
CASSLGQGAGNEQFF	TGTGCCAGCAGCTTAGGACAGGGGGCGGGTAATGAGCAGTTCTTC	.	TRBV5-4	TRBJ2-1	TRBD1
CAISELGADTGELFF	TGTGCCATCAGTGAATTGGGGGCGGACACCGGGGAGCTGTTTTTT	.	TRBV10-3	TRBJ2-2	.
CSVGGTPWGIQYF	TGCAGCGTTGGCGGGACCCCCTGGGGTATTCAGTACTTC	.	TRBV29-1	TRBJ2-4	.
CASAIGLAGGIEQFF	TGTGCCAGCGCGATAGGACTAGCGGGGGGGATTGAGCAGTTCTTC	once	TRBV11-2	TRBJ2-1	TRBD2
CASSQDSNRIMGNTEAFF	TGCGCCAGCAGCCAAGATTCAAACCGGATCATGGGCAACACTGAAGCTTTCTTT	.	TRBV4-1	TRBJ1-1	.
CASSLRLGQGDYGYTF	TGCGCCAGCAGCCTAAGGCTGGGACAGGGTGACTATGGCTACACCTTC	.	TRBV4-1	TRBJ1-2	TRBD1
CASRRRQGNSPLHF	TGTGCCAGCAGACGAAGACAGGGTAATTCACCCCTCCACTTT	.	TRBV3-1/TRBV3-2	TRBJ1-6	TRBD1
CASSSRVAGRQETQYF	TGTGCCAGCAGTTCCCGGGTAGCGGGTAGGCAAGAGACCCAGTACTTC	.	TRBV28	TRBJ2-5	TRBD2
CASSQYQGGSSPLHF	TGTGCCAGCAGCCAATACCAGGGGGGTAGTTCACCCCTCCACTTT	.	TRBV3-1/TRBV3-2	TRBJ1-6	TRBD1
CASSSLKTVLDNSPLHF	TGTGCCAGCAGTTCCTTAAAGACAGTTTTGGATAATTCACCCCTCCACTTT	.	TRBV27	TRBJ1-6	.
CASSLRQGGETQYF	TGTGCCAGCAGCTTGAGACAGGGGGGAGAGACCCAGTACTTC	.	TRBV5-6	TRBJ2-5	TRBD1
CAWRTLAGRYQETQYF	TGTGCCTGGAGAACTCTAGCGGGTCGGTACCAAGAGACCCAGTACTTC	.	TRBV30	TRBJ2-5	TRBD2
CASSLAGRTGGYTF	TGCGCCAGCAGCTTGGCCGGGAGAACCGGTGGCTACACCTTC	.	TRBV5-1	TRBJ1-2	.